These 2 T cell receptor beta chains share one sample of origin, sequenced in a study of beta chain features in type 1 diabetes. Expressed TCRB transcripts were sequenced, since all the RNA that had been isolated was reverse transcribed. Data came from immunoSEQ multiplex PCR; TCRdb stores just in-frame clones and leaves some out. The data contain 200,000 to 250,000 clones, over 8.5% of them singletons. The sequencing sample was made of naive CD4+ T cells from blood. The origin of the receptors is a woman younger than 30 in good health.

The V call is TRBV18, the J call TRBJ2-1, with D uncertain. The CDR3 is 12 residues long. Germline V gene lookup returns CDR1 KGHSH and CDR2 LQKENI. V gave up 4 bases and J gave up 7 bases, with 8 bases separating them. The CDR3 reads CASSHDSNEQFF. The CDR3 DNA follows: TGTGCCAGCTCACATGATAGTAATGAGCAGTTCTTC. The full variable domain, completed using reference TRBV18 and TRBJ2-1, is NAGVMQNPRHLVRRRGQEARLRCSPMKGHSHVYWYRQLPEEGLKFMVYLQKENIIDESGMPKERFSAEFPKEGPSILRIQQVVRGDSAAYFCASSHDSNEQFFGPGTRLTVL.

This clone was seen only a few times. The chain is built from TRBV9 and TRBJ2-1, with D maybe TRBD2 (5 bases). Germline V lookup: CDR1 SGDLS, CDR2 YYNGEE. The V end was cut by 4 bases, the J end by 2 bases, with 13 bases between. The CDR3 totals 15 residues. CDR3 nucleotides: TGTGCCAGCAGCTTGGACTCCCGGCCCTACAATGAGCAGTTCTTC. Amino acids: CASSLDSRPYNEQFF.